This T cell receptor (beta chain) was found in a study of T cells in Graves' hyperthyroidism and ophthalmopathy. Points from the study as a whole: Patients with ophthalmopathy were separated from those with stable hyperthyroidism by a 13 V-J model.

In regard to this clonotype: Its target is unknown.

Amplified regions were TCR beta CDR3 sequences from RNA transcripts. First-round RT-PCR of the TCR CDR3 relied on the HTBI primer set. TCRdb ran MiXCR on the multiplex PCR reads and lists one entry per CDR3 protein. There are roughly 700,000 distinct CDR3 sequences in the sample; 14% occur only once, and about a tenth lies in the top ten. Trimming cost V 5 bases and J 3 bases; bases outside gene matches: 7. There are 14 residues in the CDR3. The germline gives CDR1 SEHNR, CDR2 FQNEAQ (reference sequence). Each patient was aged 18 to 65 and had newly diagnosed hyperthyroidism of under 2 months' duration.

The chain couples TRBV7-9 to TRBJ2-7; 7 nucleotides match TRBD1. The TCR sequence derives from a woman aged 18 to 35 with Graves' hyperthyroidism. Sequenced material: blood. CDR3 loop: CASSLSGTDYEQYF. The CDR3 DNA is TGTGCCAGCAGCCTCTCCGGGACAGACTACGAGCAGTACTTC.